The source of this T cell receptor beta chain is a study of control samples from healthy donors and cancer patients. Per germline, CDR1 LGHNA and CDR2 YSLEER. The ends were cut back, 8 bases at V and 3 bases at J, with 14 bases in the middle. The length of the CDR3 is 14 residues. The protocol was immunoSEQ multiplex PCR, while the TCRdb copy is restricted to in-frame clones and leaves out a portion. Of more than 100,000 clones listed, 91% are singletons. The rearrangement uses TRBV4-3 and TRBJ1-5; D is possibly TRBD1 (5 bases). Material: blood. The sequence was obtained from a woman aged 18-30 years in good health. CDR3: CASFRDRNNQPQHF. The CDR3, as DNA: TGCGCCAGCTTCAGGGACCGTAACAATCAGCCCCAGCATTTT.